This TCR beta chain was sequenced in a study of blood T cell repertoires in COVID-19 (TCRdb year 2020). For the wider study: The collaborator samples originated in the United States, Italy and Spain and spanned the acute and convalescent phases of COVID-19. Where available, HLA class I and class II types were taken from metadata supplied by the sample provider and were not determined by assay-based typing. A freely available public database, intended as a resource for researchers studying the immune response to SARS-CoV-2, is where the repertoires were released. The samples were drawn from two sources: the first 160 participants of the ongoing ImmuneRACE study, and 950 to 1,500 subjects contributed by 6 global collaborators. The prospective study material was composed of cDNA or gDNA derived from T cells, B-cell-depleted T cells, or PBMCs. Deeply sampled blood TCRbeta repertoires from subjects exposed to, actively infected with, or recovered from COVID-19 were included in the dataset. Nearly every sample came with metadata listing a de-identified subject ID, COVID-19 status, age in years and sex. The research as a whole found: The amount of clinical and demographic metadata varied by source and participant and was provided uncurated.

In the prospective study, participants were 18 to 89 years old, resided in around 25 geographic areas of the United States, and were enrolled through a virtual design. To assign participants to cohorts, the prospective study relied on clinical history that participants themselves reported in a screening survey and a study questionnaire. A participant counted as exposed if, within 2 weeks of entering the study, that participant had been in contact with someone who had a PCR-confirmed or clinician-diagnosed COVID-19 case. In the prospective study, whole blood, serum and a nasopharyngeal or oropharyngeal swab were collected from each participant by mobile phlebotomists. Participants in the prospective study had the option to provide additional blood draws and questionnaires over a 2-month period. Before DNA extraction, prospective study blood samples were shipped either frozen or at room temperature.

Points on this clone: There is no known antigen for this receptor. Base qualities were left out, and no much larger clone turns up one base away.

The trim is 4 bases for V and 1 base for J, with a gap of 10 bases between the germline ends. Per the germline V gene, MGHRA is the CDR1 and YSYEKL is the CDR2. The CDR3 goes from the cysteine to the phenylalanine over 14 residues. The sequence is cut down to CDR3 DNA, 42 bases in frame from base 1. TCRbeta CDR3 regions were amplified from genomic DNA by means of the immunoSEQ Assay, a bias-controlled multiplex PCR. The study's own analysis went as follows. The number of nucleated cells in each sample was estimated from the amplification of reference gene primers within the assay. To quantify the absolute abundance of each unique TCRbeta CDR3 rearrangement, sequence reads were collapsed and filtered. For each sample, productive Simpson clonality was calculated as the square root of Simpson's diversity index over productive rearrangements. This is the immuneACCESS table as TCRdb keeps it, with only in-frame sequences that have V and J called. A part of the clones is gone; compared with another copy, unresolved V genes explain less than half, and the rest is unexplained. V and J calls and clone size are given by that table; D and trimming were obtained from the DNA. For this sample the table gives 220,000 or so clones, of which 90% were detected only once. The top ten hold over 12% of the sample.

The V and J segments used are TRBV4-1 and TRBJ1-1; tentative D gene TRBD1, with 5 bases matching. Sample: PBMCs or T cells enriched from blood (not recorded which). The TCR sequence derives from a man younger than 45 who had been exposed to COVID-19. The bases read TGCGCCAGCAGCCGGCAGGGCCGGAACACTGAAGCTTTCTTT. This sequence encodes CASSRQGRNTEAFF.